This T cell receptor beta chain was observed in a study of blood T cell repertoires in COVID-19. This table comes from immunoSEQ multiplex PCR, and its TCRdb copy is limited to in-frame clones, with some not included. Among 330,000 or so clones listed, around 87% were seen once. This CDR3 spans 15 amino acids. Germline V gives CDR1 SQVTM, CDR2 ANQGSEA. After removal of 0 bases from V and 1 base from J, the junction contained 6 bases not matched to a gene. Clinical history reported by participants formed the basis on which cohorts were assigned. The material sequenced was PBMCs or T cells enriched from blood (not recorded which). This TCR was recovered from a man aged 35 to 55 in a cohort exposed to, infected with or recovered from COVID-19 (not recorded which). This rearrangement joins TRBV29-1 to TRBJ2-7; 7 nucleotides agree with TRBD2. The CDR3 bases are TGCAGCGTTGAAGAGGGGACTACCGATTCCTACGAGCAGTACTTC. It specifies CSVEEGTTDSYEQYF.